This T cell receptor beta chain was captured by sequencing in a study of blood T cell repertoires in COVID-19. As for the study in general: The United States, Italy and Spain supplied acute and convalescent COVID-19 samples. Sample material is recorded as cDNA or gDNA derived from T cells, B-cell-depleted T cells, or PBMCs.

Original methodology: The authors estimated nucleated cell counts from reference gene primer amplification. Sequencing used immunoSEQ multiplex PCR; TCRdb keeps in-frame clones, though not all of them. V and J calls plus clone size are reproduced from that table; the DNA served to infer D and trimming. The top ten clones hold approximately 7.3% of a sample with some 96,000 clones, roughly 84% of them seen once. Trimming removed 3 bases from V and 2 bases from J, with 11 bases in between. The CDR3 consists of 15 residues. The germline V gene has CDR1 MGHRA and CDR2 YSYEKL. Specimen: peripheral blood. The receptor was derived from a man aged 30-40 years in a cohort sampled during active COVID-19. The chain joins TRBV4-1 to TRBJ1-5; D may be TRBD1 (5 bases). As DNA, the CDR3 is TGCGCCAGCAGCCAGGGGGGGGTGGGCAATCAGCCCCAGCATTTT. Its translation is CASSQGGVGNQPQHF.